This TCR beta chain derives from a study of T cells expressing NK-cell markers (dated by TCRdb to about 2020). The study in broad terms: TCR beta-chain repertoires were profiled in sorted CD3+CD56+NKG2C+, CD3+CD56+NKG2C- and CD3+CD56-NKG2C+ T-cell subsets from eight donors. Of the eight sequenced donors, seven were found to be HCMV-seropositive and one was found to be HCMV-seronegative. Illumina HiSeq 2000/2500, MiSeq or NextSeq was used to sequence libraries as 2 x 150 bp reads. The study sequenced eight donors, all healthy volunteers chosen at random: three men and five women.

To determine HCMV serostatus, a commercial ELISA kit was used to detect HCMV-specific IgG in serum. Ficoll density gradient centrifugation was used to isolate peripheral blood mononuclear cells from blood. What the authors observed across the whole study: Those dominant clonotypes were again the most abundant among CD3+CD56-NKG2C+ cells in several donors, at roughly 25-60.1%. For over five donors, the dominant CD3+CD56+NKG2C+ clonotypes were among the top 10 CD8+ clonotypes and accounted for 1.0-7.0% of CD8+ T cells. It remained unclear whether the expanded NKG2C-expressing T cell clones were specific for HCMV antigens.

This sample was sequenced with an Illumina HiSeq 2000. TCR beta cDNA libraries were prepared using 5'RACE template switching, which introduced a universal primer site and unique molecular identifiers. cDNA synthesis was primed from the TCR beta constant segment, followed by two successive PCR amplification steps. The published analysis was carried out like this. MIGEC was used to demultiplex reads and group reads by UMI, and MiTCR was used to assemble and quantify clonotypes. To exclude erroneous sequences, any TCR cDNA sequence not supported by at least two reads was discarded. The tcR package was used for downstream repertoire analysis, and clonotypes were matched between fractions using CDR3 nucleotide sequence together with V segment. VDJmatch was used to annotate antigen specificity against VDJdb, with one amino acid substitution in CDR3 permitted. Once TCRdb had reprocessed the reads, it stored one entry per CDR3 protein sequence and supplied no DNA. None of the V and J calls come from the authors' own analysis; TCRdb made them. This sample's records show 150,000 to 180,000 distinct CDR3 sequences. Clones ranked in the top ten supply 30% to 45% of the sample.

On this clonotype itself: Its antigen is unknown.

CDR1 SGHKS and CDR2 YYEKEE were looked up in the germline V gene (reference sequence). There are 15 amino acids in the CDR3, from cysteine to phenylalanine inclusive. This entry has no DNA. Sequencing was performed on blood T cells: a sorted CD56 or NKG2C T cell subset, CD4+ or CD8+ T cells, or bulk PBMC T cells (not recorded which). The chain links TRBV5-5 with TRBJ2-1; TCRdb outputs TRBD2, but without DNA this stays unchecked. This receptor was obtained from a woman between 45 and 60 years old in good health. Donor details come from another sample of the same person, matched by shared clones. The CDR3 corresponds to CASTPWEGNYNEQFF.